This T cell receptor beta chain was captured by sequencing in a study of graft-versus-host responses after intestinal transplantation. Concerning this clone: Its antigen is not known.

Produced via immunoSEQ multiplex PCR; TCRdb's table is partial and in-frame only. The data contain about 81,000 clones, around nine tenths of them singletons. Germline assignment: CDR1 SNHLY and CDR2 FYNNEI. The CDR3 runs to 16 residues. Trimming removed 6 bases at V and 0 bases at J, with 15 bases between. The gene calls are TRBV2 and TRBJ1-3; weak D call: TRBD1 (5 bases). The sequence was collected from a human donor who received an intestinal transplant. The material was unstimulated CD4+ T cells sorted from spleen or lymph node cells, obtained before intestinal transplant. This CDR3 is CASSVGQPYSGNTIYF. In nucleotides, the CDR3 is TGTGCCAGCAGCGTGGGGCAGCCATACTCTGGAAACACCATATATTTT.